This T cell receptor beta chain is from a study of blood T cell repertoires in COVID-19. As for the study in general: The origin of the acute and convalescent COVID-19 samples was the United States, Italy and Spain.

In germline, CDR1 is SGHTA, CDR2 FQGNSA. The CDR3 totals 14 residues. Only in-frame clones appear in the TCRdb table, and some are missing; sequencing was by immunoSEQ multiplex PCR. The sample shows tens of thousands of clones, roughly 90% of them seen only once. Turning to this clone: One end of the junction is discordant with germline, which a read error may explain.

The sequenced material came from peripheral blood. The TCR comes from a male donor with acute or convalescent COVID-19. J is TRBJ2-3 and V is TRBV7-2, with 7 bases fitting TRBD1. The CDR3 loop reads CASSPRDSKDTQYF. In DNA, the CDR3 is TGTGCCAGCAGCCCCCGGGACAGCAAAGATACGCAGTATTTT.